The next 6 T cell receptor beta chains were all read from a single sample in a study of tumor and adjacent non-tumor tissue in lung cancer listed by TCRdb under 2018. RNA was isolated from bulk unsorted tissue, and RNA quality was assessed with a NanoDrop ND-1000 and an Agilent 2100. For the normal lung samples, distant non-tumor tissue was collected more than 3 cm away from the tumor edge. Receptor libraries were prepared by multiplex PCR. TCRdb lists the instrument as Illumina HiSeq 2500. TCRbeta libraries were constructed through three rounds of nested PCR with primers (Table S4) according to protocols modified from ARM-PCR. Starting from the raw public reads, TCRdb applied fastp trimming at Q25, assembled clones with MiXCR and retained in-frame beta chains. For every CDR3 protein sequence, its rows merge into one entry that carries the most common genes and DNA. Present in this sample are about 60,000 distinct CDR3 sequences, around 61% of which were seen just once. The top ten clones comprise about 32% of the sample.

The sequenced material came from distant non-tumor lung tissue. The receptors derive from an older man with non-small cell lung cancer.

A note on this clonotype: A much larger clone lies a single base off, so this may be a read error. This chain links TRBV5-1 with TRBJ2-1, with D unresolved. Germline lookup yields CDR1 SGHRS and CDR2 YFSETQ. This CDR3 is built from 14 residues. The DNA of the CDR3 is TGCACCAGCAGCTCCACTACGACCTACAATGAGCAGTTCTTC. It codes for CTSSSTTTYNEQFF.

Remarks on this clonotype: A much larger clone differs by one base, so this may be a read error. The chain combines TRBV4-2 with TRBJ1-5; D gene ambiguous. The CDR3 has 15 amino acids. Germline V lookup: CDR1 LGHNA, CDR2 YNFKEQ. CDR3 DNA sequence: TGTGCCAGCAGCCAAGATGGGTTTAGCAATCGGCCCCAGCATTTT. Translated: CASSQDGFSNRPQHF.

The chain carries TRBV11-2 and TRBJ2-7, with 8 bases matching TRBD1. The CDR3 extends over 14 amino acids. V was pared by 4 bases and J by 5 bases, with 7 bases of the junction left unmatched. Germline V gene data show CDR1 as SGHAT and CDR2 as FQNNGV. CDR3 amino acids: CASSSVRGPHEQYF. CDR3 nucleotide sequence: TGTGCCAGCAGCTCAGTCAGGGGGCCTCACGAGCAGTACTTC.

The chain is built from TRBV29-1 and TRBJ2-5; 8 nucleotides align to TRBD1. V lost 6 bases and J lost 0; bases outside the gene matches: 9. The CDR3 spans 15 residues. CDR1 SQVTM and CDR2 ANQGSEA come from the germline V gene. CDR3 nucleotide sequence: TGCAGCGTCGCAACGACAGGGGAGTACCAAGAGACCCAGTACTTC. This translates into CSVATTGEYQETQYF.

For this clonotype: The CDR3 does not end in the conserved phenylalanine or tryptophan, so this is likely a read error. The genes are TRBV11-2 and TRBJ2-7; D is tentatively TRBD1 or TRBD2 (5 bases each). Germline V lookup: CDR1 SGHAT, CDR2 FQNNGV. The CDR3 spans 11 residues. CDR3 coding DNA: TGTGACAGTAGCTTGGGGACCGAGCAGTACCTC. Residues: CDSSLGTEQYL.

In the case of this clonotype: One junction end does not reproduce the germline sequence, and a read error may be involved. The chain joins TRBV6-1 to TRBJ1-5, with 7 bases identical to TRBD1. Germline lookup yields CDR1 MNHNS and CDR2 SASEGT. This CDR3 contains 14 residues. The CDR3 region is CASSEGQFNQPQHF. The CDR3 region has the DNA TGTGCCAGTAGTGAGGGACAGTTCAATCAGCCCCAGCATTTT.